This TCR beta chain was found in a study of blood T cell repertoires in COVID-19. About the study: The United States, Italy and Spain were the sources of the acute and convalescent COVID-19 samples.

Trimming at V came to 0 bases and at J to 11 bases, leaving 8 bases not matched to a gene. The CDR3 loop spans 14 amino acids. CDR1 ENHRY and CDR2 SYGVKD come from the germline V gene. Original analysis: Cell counts per sample came from amplifying reference gene primers. Using immunoSEQ multiplex PCR, the repertoire was profiled, and TCRdb retains in-frame clones only, with some absent. Clone size and V and J calls were adopted from that table, with D and trimming inferred from the DNA. In the table there are some 58,000 clones, approximately 83% of which are singletons. The receptor was isolated from a man aged 35-49 years with acute or convalescent COVID-19. J is TRBJ1-1 and V is TRBV10-3; TRBD1 matches 8 bases. Material for sequencing was peripheral blood. The CDR3 DNA reads as TGTGCCATCAGTGAGTCGAATCAGGGGGCGCGTGCTTTCTTT. Protein sequence: CAISESNQGARAFF.